These T cell receptor beta chains were read from a single sample in a study of T-cell reconstitution after alpha-beta-depleted transplantation in children. TCRdb redid the calling of the PCR reads with MiXCR, one entry per CDR3 protein. Of about 250,000 distinct CDR3 sequences listed, 20% to 30% are singletons. Sequenced here: PBMCs, mostly from graft donor cells, sampled 360 days after TCRalphabeta/CD19-depleted stem cell transplant. The receptor set was obtained from a female patient aged 2-9 years who had a stem cell transplant for congenital amegakaryocytic thrombocytopenia, so the T cells may come from the graft donor. Each CDR3 is given with its conserved first and last residue. Fields, in order: D gene, J gene, V gene, clone size, CDR3 protein, CDR3 DNA. The D gene is left open where the match is weak. Not all rows give a size; the values are once, few, many and, for expanded clones, a class.

D gene: -
J gene: TRBJ2-1
V gene: TRBV27
clone size: -
CDR3 protein: CASSPLRFSYNEQFF
CDR3 DNA: TGTGCCAGCAGTCCCCTCCGTTTCTCCTACAATGAGCAGTTCTTC

D gene: -
J gene: TRBJ1-4
V gene: TRBV28
clone size: -
CDR3 protein: CASSERTVNEKLFF
CDR3 DNA: TGTGCCAGCAGCGAACGGACGGTTAATGAAAAACTGTTTTTT

D gene: TRBD2
J gene: TRBJ2-3
V gene: TRBV12-3/TRBV12-4
clone size: many
CDR3 protein: CASSLLAGTDTQYF
CDR3 DNA: TGTGCCAGCAGTTTACTAGCGGGCACAGATACGCAGTATTTT

D gene: TRBD2
J gene: TRBJ2-3
V gene: TRBV20-1
clone size: -
CDR3 protein: CSAQSYGQPGLENPNTQYF
CDR3 DNA: TGCAGTGCCCAGTCTTACGGACAGCCGGGACTAGAGAACCCTAATACGCAGTATTTT

D gene: -
J gene: TRBJ2-7
V gene: TRBV7-2
clone size: -
CDR3 protein: CASSLGVGTAWGEQYF
CDR3 DNA: TGTGCCAGCAGCTTAGGGGTTGGCACGGCATGGGGTGAGCAGTACTTC

D gene: TRBD1
J gene: TRBJ1-4
V gene: TRBV12-3/TRBV12-4
clone size: many
CDR3 protein: CASSVGQNNEKLFF
CDR3 DNA: TGTGCCAGCAGTGTGGGACAGAATAATGAAAAACTGTTTTTT

D gene: TRBD2
J gene: TRBJ2-7
V gene: TRBV6-5
clone size: once
CDR3 protein: CASSYSPSGYEQYF
CDR3 DNA: TGTGCCAGCAGTTACTCGCCTAGCGGGTACGAGCAGTACTTC

D gene: -
J gene: TRBJ2-1
V gene: TRBV29-1
clone size: many
CDR3 protein: CSVKSSYNEQFF
CDR3 DNA: TGCAGCGTTAAAAGCTCCTACAATGAGCAGTTCTTC

D gene: -
J gene: TRBJ2-3
V gene: TRBV20-1
clone size: few
CDR3 protein: CSARGIGGIGKDTQYF
CDR3 DNA: TGCAGTGCTAGAGGGATAGGGGGGATTGGGAAAGATACGCAGTATTTT

D gene: TRBD1
J gene: TRBJ1-2
V gene: TRBV5-1
clone size: -
CDR3 protein: CASSFQGGNYGYTF
CDR3 DNA: TGCGCCAGCAGCTTCCAGGGGGGTAACTATGGCTACACCTTC

D gene: -
J gene: TRBJ2-2
V gene: TRBV29-1
clone size: few
CDR3 protein: CSVERYSDTGELFF
CDR3 DNA: TGCAGCGTTGAAAGGTATTCGGACACCGGGGAGCTGTTTTTT

D gene: TRBD2
J gene: TRBJ2-4
V gene: TRBV11-1
clone size: -
CDR3 protein: CASSLLPGLAVAKNIQYF
CDR3 DNA: TGTGCCAGCAGCTTACTTCCGGGGCTAGCGGTTGCCAAAAACATTCAGTACTTC

D gene: -
J gene: TRBJ2-7
V gene: TRBV4-2
clone size: -
CDR3 protein: CASSQERDTYEQYF
CDR3 DNA: TGTGCCAGCAGCCAAGAACGGGACACCTACGAGCAGTACTTC

D gene: -
J gene: TRBJ2-7
V gene: TRBV30
clone size: -
CDR3 protein: CALRPGPITYEQYF
CDR3 DNA: TGTGCCTTGAGGCCAGGGCCGATAACCTACGAGCAGTACTTC

D gene: TRBD1
J gene: TRBJ2-7
V gene: TRBV2
clone size: -
CDR3 protein: CASSALSGTGYEQYF
CDR3 DNA: TGTGCCAGCAGTGCTCTAAGTGGGACAGGCTACGAGCAGTACTTC

D gene: -
J gene: TRBJ2-5
V gene: TRBV5-1
clone size: -
CDR3 protein: CASSLRWIKTQETQYF
CDR3 DNA: TGCGCCAGCAGCTTGAGGTGGATTAAAACCCAAGAGACCCAGTACTTC

D gene: -
J gene: TRBJ2-7
V gene: TRBV20-1
clone size: few
CDR3 protein: CSALDRDEQYF
CDR3 DNA: TGCAGTGCTCTCGACCGGGACGAGCAGTACTTC

D gene: -
J gene: TRBJ2-1
V gene: TRBV2
clone size: few
CDR3 protein: CASRIPIGVHEQFF
CDR3 DNA: TGTGCCAGCAGGATCCCCATAGGCGTGCATGAGCAGTTCTTC

D gene: -
J gene: TRBJ1-4
V gene: TRBV15
clone size: many
CDR3 protein: CATSRTPRTMGEKLFF
CDR3 DNA: TGTGCCACCAGCAGAACTCCCCGCACGATGGGTGAAAAACTGTTTTTT

D gene: -
J gene: TRBJ2-7
V gene: TRBV6-1
clone size: few
CDR3 protein: CASSPGGAGVNEQYF
CDR3 DNA: TGTGCCAGCTCCCCCGGCGGGGCAGGGGTGAACGAGCAGTACTTC

D gene: -
J gene: TRBJ1-4
V gene: TRBV20-1
clone size: few
CDR3 protein: CSASGNNEKLFF
CDR3 DNA: TGCAGTGCTAGCGGGAATAATGAAAAACTGTTTTTT

D gene: -
J gene: TRBJ2-1
V gene: TRBV15
clone size: -
CDR3 protein: CATSRDRGDYNEQFF
CDR3 DNA: TGTGCCACCAGCAGAGATAGGGGGGACTACAATGAGCAGTTCTTC

D gene: TRBD1
J gene: TRBJ2-5
V gene: TRBV20-1
clone size: -
CDR3 protein: CSARSGQISYQETQYF
CDR3 DNA: TGCAGTGCTAGATCGGGACAGATATCGTACCAAGAGACCCAGTACTTC

D gene: -
J gene: TRBJ2-6
V gene: TRBV3-1
clone size: many
CDR3 protein: CASSSGANVLTF
CDR3 DNA: TGTGCCAGCAGCTCTGGGGCCAACGTCCTGACTTTC

D gene: -
J gene: TRBJ1-3
V gene: TRBV12-3/TRBV12-4
clone size: -
CDR3 protein: CASSFGAWNTIYF
CDR3 DNA: TGTGCCAGCAGTTTCGGCGCCTGGAACACCATATATTTT

D gene: -
J gene: TRBJ2-1
V gene: TRBV20-1
clone size: many
CDR3 protein: CSASYPGDEQFF
CDR3 DNA: TGCAGTGCTAGTTATCCCGGCGATGAGCAGTTCTTC

D gene: TRBD2
J gene: TRBJ2-5
V gene: TRBV4-1
clone size: few
CDR3 protein: CASSQAGGGQETQYF
CDR3 DNA: TGCGCCAGCAGCCAAGCGGGAGGGGGCCAAGAGACCCAGTACTTC

D gene: TRBD2
J gene: TRBJ2-7
V gene: TRBV20-1
clone size: -
CDR3 protein: CSAAETSTYEQYF
CDR3 DNA: TGCAGTGCTGCCGAGACTAGCACCTACGAGCAGTACTTC

D gene: TRBD1
J gene: TRBJ1-2
V gene: TRBV12-3/TRBV12-4
clone size: -
CDR3 protein: CASSYGTGFYGYTF
CDR3 DNA: TGTGCCAGCAGTTACGGGACAGGGTTCTATGGCTACACCTTC

D gene: -
J gene: TRBJ2-1
V gene: TRBV5-4
clone size: few
CDR3 protein: CASSLAATRNEQFF
CDR3 DNA: TGTGCCAGCAGCTTGGCCGCGACTAGGAATGAGCAGTTCTTC

D gene: TRBD1
J gene: TRBJ1-5
V gene: TRBV4-2
clone size: -
CDR3 protein: CASSPYTGVISNQPQHF
CDR3 DNA: TGTGCCAGCAGCCCCTATACAGGGGTGATTAGCAATCAGCCCCAGCATTTT

D gene: -
J gene: TRBJ1-3
V gene: TRBV4-3
clone size: few
CDR3 protein: CASSQGVGNTIYF
CDR3 DNA: TGCGCCAGCAGCCAGGGAGTTGGCAACACCATATATTTT

D gene: -
J gene: TRBJ1-5
V gene: TRBV3-1
clone size: -
CDR3 protein: CASSQDLGSYQPQHF
CDR3 DNA: TGTGCCAGCAGCCAAGATCTGGGAAGTTATCAGCCCCAGCATTTT

D gene: TRBD1
J gene: TRBJ2-7
V gene: TRBV28
clone size: few
CDR3 protein: CASSSTGQGSYEQYF
CDR3 DNA: TGTGCCAGCAGTTCGACCGGACAGGGCTCCTACGAGCAGTACTTC

D gene: -
J gene: TRBJ1-4
V gene: TRBV4-1
clone size: many
CDR3 protein: CASSSSRATNEKLFF
CDR3 DNA: TGCGCCAGCAGTTCCTCCAGAGCAACTAATGAAAAACTGTTTTTT

D gene: TRBD2
J gene: TRBJ2-1
V gene: TRBV11-1
clone size: -
CDR3 protein: CASSYPTPQTTSGSSNEQFF
CDR3 DNA: TGTGCCAGCAGCTACCCTACCCCCCAAACAACTAGCGGGAGTAGCAATGAGCAGTTCTTC

D gene: -
J gene: TRBJ2-3
V gene: TRBV12-3/TRBV12-4
clone size: -
CDR3 protein: CASSFGGGAYTQYF
CDR3 DNA: TGTGCCAGCAGTTTTGGTGGGGGGGCATATACGCAGTATTTT

D gene: TRBD1
J gene: TRBJ2-7
V gene: TRBV12-3/TRBV12-4
clone size: few
CDR3 protein: CASSLRDRVGEQYF
CDR3 DNA: TGTGCCAGCAGTTTAAGGGACAGGGTAGGGGAGCAGTACTTC

D gene: TRBD2
J gene: TRBJ2-2
V gene: TRBV9
clone size: few
CDR3 protein: CASSALELAGETGELFF
CDR3 DNA: TGTGCCAGCAGCGCCCTAGAACTAGCGGGAGAAACCGGGGAGCTGTTTTTT

D gene: TRBD2
J gene: TRBJ2-7
V gene: TRBV9
clone size: -
CDR3 protein: CASSVASLAGGPIYEQYF
CDR3 DNA: TGTGCCAGCAGCGTAGCGTCTCTAGCGGGGGGGCCAATCTACGAGCAGTACTTC

D gene: TRBD2
J gene: TRBJ2-7
V gene: TRBV2
clone size: -
CDR3 protein: CASTFPSGIAYEQYF
CDR3 DNA: TGTGCCAGCACTTTTCCTAGCGGGATTGCGTACGAGCAGTACTTC

D gene: TRBD2
J gene: TRBJ2-1
V gene: TRBV20-1
clone size: -
CDR3 protein: CSAGTSGRAEEQFF
CDR3 DNA: TGCAGTGCGGGGACTAGCGGGAGGGCCGAAGAGCAGTTCTTC

D gene: -
J gene: TRBJ1-2
V gene: TRBV28
clone size: few
CDR3 protein: CASSSRDDHQRGYTF
CDR3 DNA: TGTGCCAGCAGTTCCCGGGACGACCACCAGCGAGGCTACACCTTC

D gene: -
J gene: TRBJ2-7
V gene: TRBV28
clone size: few
CDR3 protein: CASGHGEQYF
CDR3 DNA: TGTGCCAGCGGACACGGCGAGCAGTACTTC

D gene: TRBD2
J gene: TRBJ2-3
V gene: TRBV20-1
clone size: few
CDR3 protein: CSARAHVGGRGDTDTQYF
CDR3 DNA: TGCAGTGCTAGAGCCCATGTCGGGGGGCGGGGGGACACAGATACGCAGTATTTT

D gene: -
J gene: TRBJ2-5
V gene: TRBV10-2
clone size: -
CDR3 protein: CASSVRRIRETQYF
CDR3 DNA: TGCGCCAGCAGTGTTCGGCGTATCCGAGAGACCCAGTACTTC

D gene: -
J gene: TRBJ2-3
V gene: TRBV20-1
clone size: -
CDR3 protein: CSAQNSADTQYF
CDR3 DNA: TGCAGTGCTCAGAACAGTGCCGATACGCAGTATTTT

D gene: TRBD2
J gene: TRBJ2-1
V gene: TRBV6-2/TRBV6-3
clone size: -
CDR3 protein: CASRSAGGRTFF
CDR3 DNA: TGTGCCAGCCGGTCGGCGGGAGGGCGGACGTTCTTC

D gene: TRBD2
J gene: TRBJ2-1
V gene: TRBV24-1
clone size: few
CDR3 protein: CATSDLRLADNEQFF
CDR3 DNA: TGTGCCACCAGTGATTTAAGACTAGCGGACAATGAGCAGTTCTTC

D gene: TRBD1
J gene: TRBJ1-5
V gene: TRBV28
clone size: -
CDR3 protein: CASSLHGTEVGQPQHF
CDR3 DNA: TGTGCCAGCAGTTTACACGGGACAGAGGTGGGGCAGCCCCAGCATTTT

D gene: TRBD1
J gene: TRBJ2-1
V gene: TRBV6-5
clone size: -
CDR3 protein: CASSHLAGGSNEQFF
CDR3 DNA: TGTGCCAGCAGTCACTTGGCAGGGGGCAGCAATGAGCAGTTCTTC

D gene: TRBD1
J gene: TRBJ2-7
V gene: TRBV7-2
clone size: few
CDR3 protein: CASSYLPGTAYEQYF
CDR3 DNA: TGTGCCAGCAGTTATCTCCCCGGGACAGCCTACGAGCAGTACTTC

D gene: TRBD1
J gene: TRBJ2-1
V gene: TRBV12-3/TRBV12-4
clone size: many
CDR3 protein: CASMRQGSHEQFF
CDR3 DNA: TGTGCCAGCATGCGACAGGGGTCCCATGAGCAGTTCTTC

D gene: -
J gene: TRBJ1-1
V gene: TRBV5-1
clone size: -
CDR3 protein: CASSLVGTGTVPFF
CDR3 DNA: -

D gene: TRBD1
J gene: TRBJ2-5
V gene: TRBV3-1
clone size: few
CDR3 protein: CASSHSGTGEMETQYF
CDR3 DNA: TGTGCCAGCAGCCATTCTGGTACAGGGGAGATGGAGACCCAGTACTTC

D gene: TRBD2
J gene: TRBJ2-3
V gene: TRBV28
clone size: few
CDR3 protein: CASSLHSGGAGTQYF
CDR3 DNA: TGTGCCAGCAGTTTACATAGCGGGGGGGCTGGTACGCAGTATTTT

D gene: -
J gene: TRBJ1-5
V gene: TRBV3-1
clone size: -
CDR3 protein: CASSQGYKNQPQHF
CDR3 DNA: TGTGCCAGCAGCCAAGGGTACAAGAATCAGCCCCAGCATTTT

D gene: -
J gene: TRBJ1-5
V gene: TRBV2
clone size: few
CDR3 protein: CASRTGTQGRQPQHF
CDR3 DNA: TGTGCCAGCAGGACCGGGACCCAGGGTCGGCAGCCCCAGCATTTT

D gene: -
J gene: TRBJ2-6
V gene: TRBV30
clone size: -
CDR3 protein: CAWSPAVKFSGANVLTF
CDR3 DNA: TGTGCCTGGAGCCCAGCGGTGAAATTCTCTGGGGCCAACGTCCTGACTTTC

D gene: TRBD2
J gene: TRBJ2-2
V gene: TRBV12-3/TRBV12-4
clone size: few
CDR3 protein: CASSLFWTSGGQNTGELFF
CDR3 DNA: TGTGCCAGCAGTTTATTTTGGACTAGCGGGGGCCAAAACACCGGGGAGCTGTTTTTT